This TCR beta chain was identified in a study of T cells in Graves' hyperthyroidism and ophthalmopathy. Whole-study context: Peripheral blood draws took place at initial diagnosis, ahead of any treatment.

Comments on this clonotype: Its target is unknown.

Hyperthyroidism of Graves' type that showed no ophthalmopathy progression within 18 months was stable. Study-level points and caveats: With a median lead of approximately six months before onset, the model predicted ophthalmopathy. Most clonotypes that expanded in the thyroid above 0.001 also showed up in blood.

J was trimmed by 6 bases and V by 5 bases; bases with no gene match: 8. The germline CDR1 and CDR2 sequences are SEHNR and FQNEAQ (reference sequence). This CDR3 contains 14 residues. Using RNA transcripts as the source, TCR beta CDR3 regions were amplified. The TCR CDR3 was amplified in a first-round RT-PCR using the HTBI primer set. One entry per CDR3 protein results from TCRdb running MiXCR on the multiplex PCR reads. This table has just under 750,000 distinct CDR3 sequences, about 35% appearing once. This sequence joins TRBV7-9 and TRBJ1-1; 8 nucleotides line up with TRBD1. Sequenced input: blood. The receptor's source is a middle-aged woman with Graves' hyperthyroidism. This chain's CDR3 is CASSTGQGVAEAFF. Written as DNA, the CDR3 is TGTGCCAGCAGCACAGGACAGGGAGTCGCTGAAGCTTTCTTT.